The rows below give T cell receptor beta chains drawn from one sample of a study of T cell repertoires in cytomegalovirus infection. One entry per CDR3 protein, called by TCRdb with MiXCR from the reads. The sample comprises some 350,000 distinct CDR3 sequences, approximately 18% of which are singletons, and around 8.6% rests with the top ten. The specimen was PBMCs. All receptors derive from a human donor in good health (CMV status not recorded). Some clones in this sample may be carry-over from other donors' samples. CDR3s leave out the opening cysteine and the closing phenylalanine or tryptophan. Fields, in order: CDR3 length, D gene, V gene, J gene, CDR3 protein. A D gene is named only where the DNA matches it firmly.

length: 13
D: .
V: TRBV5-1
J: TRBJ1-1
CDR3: ASSLEQGMNTEAF

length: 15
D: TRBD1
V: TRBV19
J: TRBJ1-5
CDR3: ASSTTGGAGLQKTQH

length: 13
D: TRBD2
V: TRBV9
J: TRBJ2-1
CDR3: ASSIGGGPYNEQF

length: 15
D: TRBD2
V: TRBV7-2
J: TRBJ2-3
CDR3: ASSRPLAGGPADTQY

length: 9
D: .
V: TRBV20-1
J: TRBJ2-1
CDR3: SAWTVREQF

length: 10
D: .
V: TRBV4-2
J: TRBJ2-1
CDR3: ASSQVSNEQF

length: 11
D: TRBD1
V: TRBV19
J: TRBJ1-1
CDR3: ASTRRGLTEAF

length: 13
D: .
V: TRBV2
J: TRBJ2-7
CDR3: ASSETREMNYEQY

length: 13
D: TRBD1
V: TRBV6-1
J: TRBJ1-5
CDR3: ASRTWRGLGQPQH

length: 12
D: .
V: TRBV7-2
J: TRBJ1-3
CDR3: ASSSEQVGNTIY

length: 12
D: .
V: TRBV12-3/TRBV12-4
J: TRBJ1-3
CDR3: ASSFSASGNTIY

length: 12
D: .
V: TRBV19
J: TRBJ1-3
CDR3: AIQDGPSGNTIY

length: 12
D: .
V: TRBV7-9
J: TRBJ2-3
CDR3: ANNARASPDTQY

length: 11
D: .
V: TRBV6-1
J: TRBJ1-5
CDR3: ASRIRGNQPQH

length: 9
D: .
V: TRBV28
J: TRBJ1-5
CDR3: ASSRGQPQH

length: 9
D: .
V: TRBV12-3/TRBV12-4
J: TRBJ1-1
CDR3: ASTSGGEAF

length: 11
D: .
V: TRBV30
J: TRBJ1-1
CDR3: AWSVAGDTEAF

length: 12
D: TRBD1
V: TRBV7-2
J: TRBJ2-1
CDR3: ASSLVGTGNEQF

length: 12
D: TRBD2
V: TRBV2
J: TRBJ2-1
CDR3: ASSETSGGVEQF

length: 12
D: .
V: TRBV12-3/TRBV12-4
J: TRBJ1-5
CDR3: ASSLGDSLQPQH

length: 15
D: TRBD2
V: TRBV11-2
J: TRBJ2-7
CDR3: ASSRARVGLAGYEQY

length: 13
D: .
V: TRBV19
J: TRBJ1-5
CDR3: ASSIWGAGNQPQH

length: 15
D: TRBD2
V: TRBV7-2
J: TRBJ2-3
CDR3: ASSPGGKASRTDTQY

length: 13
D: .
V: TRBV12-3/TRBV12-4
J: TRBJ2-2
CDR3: ASSFGLRYTGELF

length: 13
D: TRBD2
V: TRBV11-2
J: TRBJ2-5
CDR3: ASSRWGRALETQY

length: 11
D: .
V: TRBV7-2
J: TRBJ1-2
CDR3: ASSLAAAYGYT

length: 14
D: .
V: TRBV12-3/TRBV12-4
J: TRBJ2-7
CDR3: ASTRDAHLPRGEQY

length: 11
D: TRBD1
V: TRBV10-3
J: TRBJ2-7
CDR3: ATGTELDYEQY

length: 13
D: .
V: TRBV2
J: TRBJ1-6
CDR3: ASTLQSNPNSPLH

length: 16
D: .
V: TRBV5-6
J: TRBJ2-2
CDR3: ASSLVRSKTSNTGELF

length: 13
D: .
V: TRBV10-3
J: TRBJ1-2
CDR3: AISEVLGEGYGYT

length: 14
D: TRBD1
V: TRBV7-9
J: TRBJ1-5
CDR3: ASSAAGTGVGQPQH

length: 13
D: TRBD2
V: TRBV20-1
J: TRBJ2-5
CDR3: SAKGTSGSRETQY

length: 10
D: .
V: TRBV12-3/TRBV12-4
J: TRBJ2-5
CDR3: ASSRGEKAQY

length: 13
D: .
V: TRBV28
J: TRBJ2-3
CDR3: ASSPHRDPTDTQY

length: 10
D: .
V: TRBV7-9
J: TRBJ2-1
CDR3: ASSLFGYEQF

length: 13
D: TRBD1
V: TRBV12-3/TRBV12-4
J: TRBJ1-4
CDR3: ASSSRTGGGEKLF

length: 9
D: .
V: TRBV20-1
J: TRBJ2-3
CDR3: SVGDTDTQY

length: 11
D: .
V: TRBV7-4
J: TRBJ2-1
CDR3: ASSALSYNEQF

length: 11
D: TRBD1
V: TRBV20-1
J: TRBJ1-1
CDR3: SAGQGGRTEAF

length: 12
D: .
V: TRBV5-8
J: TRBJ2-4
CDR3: ASRPGLRQNIQY

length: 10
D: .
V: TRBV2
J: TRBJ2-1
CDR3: ASKGSYNEQF

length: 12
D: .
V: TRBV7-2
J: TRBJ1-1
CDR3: ASSLGVGLTEAF

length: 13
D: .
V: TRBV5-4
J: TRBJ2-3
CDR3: ASSLRSGSADTQY